The entry below gives a single TCR beta chain sequence along with its context. Its specific antigen is unknown. No much larger clonotype is one base removed from it; base qualities were not supplied. The cohort was made up of 666 healthy bone marrow donors. At the time of sampling, all cohort members were nominally healthy, though unrecorded immune exposures were likely present. The donor was CMV seropositive and was included in the group of approximately 310 seropositive cohort members. A peripheral blood sample was collected from each donor, and TCR beta sequencing was performed on peripheral blood mononuclear cells. The Qiagen DNeasy Blood Extraction Kit was used to extract genomic DNA from the blood cell samples. The data derive from a study of cytomegalovirus exposure and HLA in healthy donors (dated by TCRdb to about 2017). Looking at the study overall: An earlier analysis of 587 of the donors reported 250 to 350 Gb of sequence data and 117 million unique TCR beta sequences from approximately 180 million T cells. Roughly 300 gigabases of sequencing data and around 85 million unique TCR sequences made up an early release that covered some 640 HLA-typed donors. Among the roughly 430 genotyped donors, 81% belonged to the genetic ancestry cluster associated with self-reported Caucasian donors. The aim of the study was to test whether cataloging public T cell receptors could identify signatures of past pathogen exposure. The T cell repertoires of around 670 subjects were profiled by immunosequencing and related to cytomegalovirus serostatus. Along with the roughly 670-subject first cohort, a separate validation cohort of more than 90 different subjects was used. To predict cytomegalovirus infection status, the study brought together high-throughput TCR immunosequencing, statistical association of individual TCRs with disease status, and machine learning. A later analysis re-examined previously published TCR beta repertoires from 600 to 700 donors and added high-resolution HLA genotyping to investigate patterns of TCR occurrence. Rather than drawing on any new phenotypic data, the later analysis identified candidate immune exposures from TCR beta sequences and the way those sequences occurred across donors. In an earlier analysis of around 540 of the donors, high-throughput TCR beta sequencing was used to judge whether each TCR beta V gene segment behaved as functional or pseudogenic. Alongside the repertoire data, information on donor age, sex, ethnicity and CMV serostatus was compiled. Genome-wide SNP genotypes for about 65% of the roughly 670 donors were used in a later genetic analysis, which treated that subset as a discovery cohort. All discovery cohort repertoires had been generated using a single sequencing platform. HLA typing covered class I and class II loci at four-digit resolution. The number of donors typed differed by locus, with roughly 629-640 for A, B, C, DRB1 and DQB1, roughly 520 for DQA1, some 570 for DPA1, and around 450 for DPB1. Because of strong linkage in the cohort, 5 or 6 DR-DQ haplotypes were treated as single units for association and clustering. Among around 400 genotyped donors of the cohort, an average of roughly 230,000 unique TCR beta nucleotide sequences was sequenced per donor, of which about 19% were non-productive.

Points the paper makes about the study in general: A further reported finding was that TCR beta sequences accurately predicted the HLA-A and HLA-B alleles for most subjects in the first cohort. Correlated functional status among segregating V segments might be attributable to linkage disequilibrium, but an unknown experimental factor could not be ruled out. In the study, around 150 TCR beta chains were listed as associated with cytomegalovirus. The sequencing pipeline was judged likely to have produced a cluster of highly shared sequence variants as a technical artifact. Specific HLA alleles were associated with 16,951 TCR beta sequences at a false discovery rate of 0.05 in a later analysis. A later analysis found that TCR association rates varied across HLA loci, with DRB1 alleles showing the most associated TCRs and HLA-C alleles the fewest. Broadly in line with IMGT annotations, most TCR beta V segments showed up in productive rearrangements about 90% or about 30% of the time in an earlier analysis of 450 to 600 of the donors. The presence/absence analyses assumed that sequencing depth was roughly uniform across donors, and that assumption may not be true. The authors suggested that the approach could potentially be generalized to other disease states and immunological phenotypes. According to a later genetic analysis, donors in an Asian-associated ancestry cluster had fewer N-insertions in productive TCRs than the approximately 700-donor mean. A later analysis found that most CMV-associated TCR beta chains appeared HLA-restricted, with HLA associations seemingly driven largely by CMV exposure. A later genetic analysis associated a missense DCLRE1C variant with V-gene and J-gene trimming of TCR beta chains, and an independent cohort replicated the association. The classifier was reported to diagnose cytomegalovirus status with high specificity and sensitivity in both the original cohort and the validation cohort. Assigning TCR associations to individual alleles was difficult when HLA alleles, especially DR and DQ, strongly co-occurred. The cohort was sequenced for TCR beta chains only, and without alpha or paired-chain data the features that could be detected were limited. In vitro tests confirmed that a few of the cytomegalovirus-associated TCR beta chains recognize cytomegalovirus antigens. Because some donors lacked HLA typing at each locus, the association tests relied only on the typed subset. In a later analysis, HLA-associated TCR beta chains were found to be more clonally expanded and to have lower generation probabilities than equally common non-associated chains. CMV serostatus was the only immune exposure information available for the cohort. While some public TCRs were present in many individuals, most TCR sequences turned up only very rarely across donors. Some IMGT-functional V segments, including TRBV6-2 and TRBV6-3, could not be told apart with the 87-base-pair reads, so those segments were excluded. Several of the top co-occurrence clusters appeared to be linked to parvovirus B19, influenza, CMV and Epstein-Barr virus, according to a later analysis. Because counts were too low, about 17 rarely observed V segments, including chromosome 9 orphons, were excluded from the earlier analysis of several hundred of the donors.

Library prep was done by the immunoSEQ multiplex PCR assay. A mixture of 60 forward primers for TCR Vbeta segments and 13 reverse primers for TCR Jbeta segments was used in the multiplex PCR. A multiplex PCR assay on genomic DNA amplified the CDR3 region of rearranged TCR beta genes. Amplified TCR beta libraries were sequenced as 87-base-pair reads on the Illumina HiSeq System. Under the source paper's analysis protocol: Across the roughly 670 repertoires, a later analysis counted roughly 84 million unique TCR beta chains, approximately 10 million of which were shared by at least two donors. Raw reads were error-corrected and collapsed into unique sequences by a nearest-neighbor algorithm in which closely related sequences were merged to remove PCR and sequencing errors. Alignment of CDR3 sequences to IMGT reference sequences was used to assign V, D and J gene segments. For a sequence to be retained, a match of at least six nucleotides to both a V gene segment and a J gene segment was required. A rearrangement counted as productive if the CDR3 had no stop codons and remained in frame with V and J, and every other rearrangement counted as non-productive. CDR3 was defined according to IMGT convention as the region running from the second conserved V-encoded cysteine to the conserved J-encoded phenylalanine. In an earlier analysis of some 550 of the donors, sequences lacking an unambiguous match to a single V gene segment were excluded. In an earlier analysis of a few hundred of the donors, a V segment was called functional when productive rearrangements were above 56.7%, and segregating when the standard deviation between donors exceeded 5%. A statistical classification framework was built for diagnosing cytomegalovirus status from the catalog of TCR beta chain sequences. In a later analysis, TCR nucleotide sequences were compared against IMGT/GENE-DB human TR gene sequences so that V and J genes could be assigned. Using the TCRdist pipeline, a later analysis assigned CDR3 sequences along with most-parsimonious VDJ recombination scenarios. In a later analysis, each TCR beta chain was defined by its CDR3 amino acid sequence together with its V-gene family, and reads without a unique V-gene family were excluded. To address suspected cross-contamination and a sequencing artifact, a later analysis removed around 600 highly shared, low-generation-probability nucleotide sequences. For each public chain, a later analysis derived a clonal expansion index from normalized ranks of inferred template counts within each repertoire. In a later analysis, generation probabilities were computed using a VDJ recombination model fitted to out-of-frame rearrangements, and the results were checked against IGoR. A later analysis scored TCR-TCR, TCR-HLA and TCR-CMV co-occurrence with hypergeometric tests, applying a repertoire-size bias correction to TCR pairs. To estimate false discovery rates, a later analysis permuted the HLA or CMV assignments 20 times. A later analysis grouped co-occurring TCRs with DBSCAN, adding TCRdist sequence similarity when clustering within HLA-allele-positive subsets. Co-occurrence clustering excluded repertoires with fewer than 30,000 or more than 120,000 public chains, plus five with anomalous nucleotide sharing. Drawn from immuneACCESS, this table holds only the in-frame rearrangements with V and J called that TCRdb kept. Clones are partly lost; checked studies trace under half to an unresolved V gene and leave the rest unexplained. That table is the source of V, J and clone size, and D and trimming were worked out from the DNA. The sample has roughly 80,000 clones on record, under 80% of them singletons. The ten largest clones capture approximately 7% of the sample.

V drops 6 bases and J drops 7 bases, leaving 6 bases in between. CDR1 is given as DFQATT and CDR2 as SNEGSKA, both from the germline V gene (reference sequence). The CDR3 sequence holds 9 residues, the cysteine and phenylalanine included. The kept DNA is CDR3 alone, 27 bases in frame from the first base. Sequencing used PBMCs. The sequence was collected from a woman aged 45-60 years in good health and CMV-seropositive. The chain is encoded by TRBV20-1 joined to TRBJ1-1; the D gene is not confidently resolved. This receptor has the CDR3 CSARNEAFF. The bases are TGCAGTGCCCGTAATGAAGCTTTCTTT.